This T cell receptor beta chain was captured in a study of T cell responses to AZD1222 COVID-19 vaccine. The protocol was immunoSEQ multiplex PCR, while the TCRdb copy is restricted to in-frame clones and leaves out a portion. Of around 150,000 clones in the sample, around 93% were seen once. This CDR3 is 17 amino acids long. Germline CDR1 and CDR2: SGHRS and YFSETQ. V shed 0 bases and J shed 1 base, with 16 bases lying between them. Regarding this clone: Its specificity is not known.

Findings and limits, study-wide: As reported, nearly half of all spike-specific TCRs target variant regions that are unmutated.

The sequencing used peripheral blood, collected on day 0 of AZD1222 vaccination. This receptor was obtained from an adult in good health. The chain carries TRBV5-1 and TRBJ1-1, with D possibly TRBD1 on 5 matching bases. The CDR3 sequence is CASSLAWSREGNTEAFF. CDR3 DNA: TGCGCCAGCAGCTTGGCCTGGAGCAGGGAGGGGAACACTGAAGCTTTCTTT.